This TCR beta chain originates from a study of blood T cell repertoires in COVID-19. Study details: In each case, the material was cDNA or gDNA derived from T cells, B-cell-depleted T cells, or PBMCs.

CDR3 length equals 16 residues. Germline V gene sequence: CDR1 GTSNPN, CDR2 SVGIG (reference sequence). V lost 0 bases, J lost 2 bases, and 5 bases stayed unmatched. The authors' processing: It was from reference gene primer amplification that nucleated cell counts were estimated. The protocol was immunoSEQ multiplex PCR, while the TCRdb copy is restricted to in-frame clones and leaves out a portion. The V and J calls and clone size were taken over from that table, and D and trimming were inferred from the DNA. The sample holds about 290,000 clones, around 88% seen once. The TCR originated in a middle-aged man with acute or convalescent COVID-19. Source material: peripheral blood. The chain is built from TRBV30 and TRBJ2-3; 10 bases align to TRBD2. The chain's CDR3 is CAWSVPLAGATDTQYF. As DNA, the CDR3 is TGTGCCTGGAGTGTACCTCTAGCGGGAGCCACAGATACGCAGTATTTT.